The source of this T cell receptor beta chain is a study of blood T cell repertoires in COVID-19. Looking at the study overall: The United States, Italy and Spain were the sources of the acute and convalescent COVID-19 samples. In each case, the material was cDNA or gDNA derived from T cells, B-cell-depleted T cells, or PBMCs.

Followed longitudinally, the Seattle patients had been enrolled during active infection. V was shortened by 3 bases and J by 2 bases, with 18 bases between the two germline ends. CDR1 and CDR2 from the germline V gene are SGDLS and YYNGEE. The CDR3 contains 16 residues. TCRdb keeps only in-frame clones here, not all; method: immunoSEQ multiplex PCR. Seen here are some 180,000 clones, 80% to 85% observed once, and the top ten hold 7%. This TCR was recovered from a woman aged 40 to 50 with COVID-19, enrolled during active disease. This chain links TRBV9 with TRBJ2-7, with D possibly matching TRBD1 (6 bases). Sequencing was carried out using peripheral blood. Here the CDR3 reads CASSGPQRGSTYEQYF. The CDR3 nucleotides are TGTGCCAGCAGCGGGCCCCAGAGGGGGAGCACCTACGAGCAGTACTTC.